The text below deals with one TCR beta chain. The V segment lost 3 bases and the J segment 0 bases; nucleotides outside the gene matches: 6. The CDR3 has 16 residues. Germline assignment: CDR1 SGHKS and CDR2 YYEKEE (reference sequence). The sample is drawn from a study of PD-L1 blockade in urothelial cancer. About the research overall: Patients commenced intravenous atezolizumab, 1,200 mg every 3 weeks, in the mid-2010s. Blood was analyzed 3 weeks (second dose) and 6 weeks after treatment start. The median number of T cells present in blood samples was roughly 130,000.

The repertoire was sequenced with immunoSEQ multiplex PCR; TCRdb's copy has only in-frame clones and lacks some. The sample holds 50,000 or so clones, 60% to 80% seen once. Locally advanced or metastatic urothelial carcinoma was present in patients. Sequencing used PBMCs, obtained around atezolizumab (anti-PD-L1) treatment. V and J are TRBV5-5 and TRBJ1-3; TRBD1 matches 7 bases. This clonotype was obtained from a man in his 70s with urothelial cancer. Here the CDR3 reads CASSYWGDSSGNTIYF. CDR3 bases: TGTGCCAGCAGCTATTGGGGGGACAGCTCTGGAAACACCATATATTTT.